These T cell receptor beta chains were read from a single sample in a study of blood T cell repertoires in COVID-19. This table comes from immunoSEQ multiplex PCR, and its TCRdb copy is limited to in-frame clones, with some not included. The data show 300,000 to 350,000 clones, approximately 86% seen once. The specimen was PBMCs or T cells enriched from blood (not recorded which). These receptors all come from a woman aged 40 to 55 with acute COVID-19. Both conserved end residues are part of each CDR3. A D gene is named only where the DNA matches it firmly. Clone sizes are given selectively: once, few, many, or a class where the clone is expanded.

abundance: once
j_gene: TRBJ2-1
d_gene: TRBD2
v_gene: TRBV27
CDR3aa: CASSLSFGTSGGRSYNEQFF
CDR3nt: TGTGCCAGCAGTTTATCTTTCGGGACTAGCGGGGGGCGCTCCTACAATGAGCAGTTCTTC

abundance: -
j_gene: TRBJ2-1
d_gene: TRBD1
v_gene: TRBV4-1
CDR3aa: CASSQEGDRGYNEQFF
CDR3nt: TGCGCCAGCAGCCAAGAGGGGGACAGGGGCTACAATGAGCAGTTCTTC

abundance: -
j_gene: TRBJ1-5
d_gene: -
v_gene: TRBV12-3/TRBV12-4
CDR3aa: CASREGVNQPQHF
CDR3nt: TGTGCCTCACGGGAGGGGGTGAATCAGCCCCAGCATTTT

abundance: -
j_gene: TRBJ2-7
d_gene: -
v_gene: TRBV19
CDR3aa: CASSMRGRQYF
CDR3nt: TGTGCCAGTAGTATGAGGGGGAGGCAGTACTTC

abundance: -
j_gene: TRBJ2-2
d_gene: -
v_gene: TRBV5-1
CDR3aa: CASSSDRPGELFF
CDR3nt: TGCGCCAGCAGCAGCGACAGGCCCGGGGAGCTGTTTTTT

abundance: -
j_gene: TRBJ1-2
d_gene: TRBD1
v_gene: TRBV6-5
CDR3aa: CASSLTGTAYGYTF
CDR3nt: TGTGCCAGCAGTCTGACCGGGACAGCCTATGGCTACACCTTC

abundance: -
j_gene: TRBJ2-3
d_gene: -
v_gene: TRBV7-2
CDR3aa: CASSPRLVRGADTQYF
CDR3nt: TGTGCCAGCAGCCCAAGACTAGTCCGGGGCGCAGATACGCAGTATTTT

abundance: -
j_gene: TRBJ2-3
d_gene: TRBD2
v_gene: TRBV5-4
CDR3aa: CASSLVASGGGRNTQYF
CDR3nt: TGTGCCAGCAGCTTGGTAGCTAGCGGGGGTGGGAGGAATACGCAGTATTTT

abundance: once
j_gene: TRBJ2-7
d_gene: TRBD1
v_gene: TRBV6-1
CDR3aa: CASSEYRDRAYEQYF
CDR3nt: TGTGCCAGCAGTGAATACCGGGACAGAGCCTACGAGCAGTACTTC

abundance: -
j_gene: TRBJ1-5
d_gene: -
v_gene: TRBV4-2
CDR3aa: CASSQGGPWGQPQHF
CDR3nt: TGTGCCAGCAGCCAAGGGGGCCCATGGGGTCAGCCCCAGCATTTT

abundance: few
j_gene: TRBJ2-1
d_gene: TRBD2
v_gene: TRBV28
CDR3aa: CASSSGAGGAGGNEQFF
CDR3nt: TGTGCCAGCAGTTCCGGGGCCGGGGGAGCGGGAGGTAATGAGCAGTTCTTC

abundance: -
j_gene: TRBJ2-5
d_gene: -
v_gene: TRBV2
CDR3aa: CASSARWGGAEETQYF
CDR3nt: TGTGCCAGCAGCGCCCGTTGGGGGGGGGCAGAAGAGACCCAGTACTTC

abundance: -
j_gene: TRBJ1-6
d_gene: -
v_gene: TRBV2
CDR3aa: CASSDQGYNSPLHF
CDR3nt: TGTGCCAGCAGTGATCAGGGGTATAATTCACCCCTCCACTTT

abundance: -
j_gene: TRBJ2-1
d_gene: -
v_gene: TRBV15
CDR3aa: CATSRTRYNEQFF
CDR3nt: TGTGCCACCAGCAGGACTAGATACAATGAGCAGTTCTTC

abundance: -
j_gene: TRBJ2-1
d_gene: TRBD2
v_gene: TRBV19
CDR3aa: CASRPYAGTRVNEQFF
CDR3nt: TGTGCCAGTAGGCCATACGCCGGGACTAGAGTCAATGAGCAGTTCTTC

abundance: -
j_gene: TRBJ2-2
d_gene: -
v_gene: TRBV15
CDR3aa: CATSEQSTGELFF
CDR3nt: TGTGCCACCAGCGAGCAAAGCACCGGGGAGCTGTTTTTT

abundance: -
j_gene: TRBJ2-1
d_gene: TRBD2
v_gene: TRBV19
CDR3aa: CASSIVPSGNYNEQFF
CDR3nt: TGTGCCAGTAGTATAGTGCCTAGCGGAAACTACAATGAGCAGTTCTTC

abundance: -
j_gene: TRBJ1-2
d_gene: TRBD1
v_gene: TRBV10-3
CDR3aa: CAISESTGGSYGYTF
CDR3nt: TGTGCCATCAGTGAGTCGACAGGGGGTAGCTATGGCTACACCTTC

abundance: -
j_gene: TRBJ1-1
d_gene: -
v_gene: TRBV4-2
CDR3aa: CASSQDLQRLSSAFF
CDR3nt: TGTGCCAGCAGCCAAGACCTTCAAAGACTTAGTAGCGCTTTCTTT

abundance: -
j_gene: TRBJ1-3
d_gene: TRBD1
v_gene: TRBV25-1
CDR3aa: CASSNLQQGESSGNTIYF
CDR3nt: TGTGCCAGCAGTAATCTCCAACAGGGGGAGAGCTCTGGAAACACCATATATTTT

abundance: once
j_gene: TRBJ2-5
d_gene: -
v_gene: TRBV21-1
CDR3aa: CASSNPKESGPYQETQYF
CDR3nt: TGTGCCAGCAGCAACCCGAAGGAGAGCGGACCGTACCAAGAGACCCAGTACTTC

abundance: -
j_gene: TRBJ1-1
d_gene: -
v_gene: TRBV7-8
CDR3aa: CASSILGGRDTEAFF
CDR3nt: TGTGCCAGCAGCATATTGGGAGGGAGGGACACTGAAGCTTTCTTT

abundance: -
j_gene: TRBJ2-3
d_gene: TRBD2
v_gene: TRBV11-2
CDR3aa: CASSLGLLTDTQYF
CDR3nt: TGTGCCAGCAGCTTGGGACTATTGACAGATACGCAGTATTTT

abundance: -
j_gene: TRBJ2-3
d_gene: TRBD1
v_gene: TRBV19
CDR3aa: CASGTAKLDTQYF
CDR3nt: TGTGCCAGTGGGACAGCAAAGTTGGATACGCAGTATTTT

abundance: -
j_gene: TRBJ1-2
d_gene: TRBD1
v_gene: TRBV19
CDR3aa: CASSARQGNYGYTF
CDR3nt: TGTGCCAGTAGTGCCCGACAGGGAAACTATGGCTACACCTTC